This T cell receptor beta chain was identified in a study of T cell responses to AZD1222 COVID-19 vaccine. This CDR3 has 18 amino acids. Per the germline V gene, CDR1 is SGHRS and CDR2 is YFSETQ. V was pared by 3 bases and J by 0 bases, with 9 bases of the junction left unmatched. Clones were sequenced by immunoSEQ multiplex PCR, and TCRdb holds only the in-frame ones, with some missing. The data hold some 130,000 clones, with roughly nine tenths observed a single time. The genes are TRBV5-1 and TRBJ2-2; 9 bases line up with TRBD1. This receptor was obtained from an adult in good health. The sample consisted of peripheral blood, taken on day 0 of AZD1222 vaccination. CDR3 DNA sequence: TGCGCCAGCAGCTCGCACAGGGGGCGGACCGCGAACACCGGGGAGCTGTTTTTT. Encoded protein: CASSSHRGRTANTGELFF.